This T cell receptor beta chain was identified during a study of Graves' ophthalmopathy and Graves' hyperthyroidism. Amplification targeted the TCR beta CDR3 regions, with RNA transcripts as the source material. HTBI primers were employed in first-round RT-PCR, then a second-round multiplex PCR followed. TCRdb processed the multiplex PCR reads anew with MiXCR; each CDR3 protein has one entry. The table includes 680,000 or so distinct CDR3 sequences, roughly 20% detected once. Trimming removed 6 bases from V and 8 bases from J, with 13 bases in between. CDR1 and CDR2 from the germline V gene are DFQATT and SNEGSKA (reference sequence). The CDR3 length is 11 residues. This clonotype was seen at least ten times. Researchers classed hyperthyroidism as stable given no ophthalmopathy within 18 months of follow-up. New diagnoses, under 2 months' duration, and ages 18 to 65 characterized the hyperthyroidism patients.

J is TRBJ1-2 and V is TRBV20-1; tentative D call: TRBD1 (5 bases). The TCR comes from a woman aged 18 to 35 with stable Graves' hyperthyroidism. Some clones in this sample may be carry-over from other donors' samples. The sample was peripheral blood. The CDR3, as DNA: TGCAGTGCCCCGGGACCTGGCGGCTACACCTTC. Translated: CSAPGPGGYTF.